This TCR beta chain emerged from a study of Ad26.COV2.S vaccination and SARS-CoV-2 variants. Assay used: immunoSEQ multiplex PCR; TCRdb lists only in-frame clones, some missing. Among roughly 510,000 clones listed, 70% to 90% were seen once. Noted treatment: some 20 received Ad26.COV2.S at low or high dose, single or two shots; 5 received placebo; per-sample allocation not given. Sampling was done on day 63 after the first vaccine or placebo injection. The length of the CDR3 is 12 residues. Unmatched junction bases numbered 0, after V lost 3 bases and J lost 4 bases. Germline V lookup: CDR1 SNHLY, CDR2 FYNNEI.

The specimen comprised peripheral blood, sampled in a trial of Ad26.COV2.S vaccine versus placebo. The chain employs TRBV2 and TRBJ2-7; 7 nucleotides align to TRBD1. The receptor was isolated from a person aged 18-60 years who received the Ad26.COV2.S COVID-19 vaccine or a placebo. Here the CDR3 reads CASSETGYEQYF. The CDR3, as DNA: TGTGCCAGCAGTGAGACAGGGTACGAGCAGTACTTC. Using reference TRBV2 and TRBJ2-7 for the parts outside the CDR3, the full variable domain is EPEVTQTPSHQVTQMGQEVILRCVPISNHLYFYWYRQILGQKVEFLVSFYNNEISEKSEIFDDQFSVERPDGSNFTLKIRSTKLEDSAMYFCASSETGYEQYFGPGTRLTVT.